What follows are 3 T cell receptor beta chains derived from one specimen sequenced in a study of regulatory T cells in long-lasting Graves disease. Time point described: newly diagnosed GD, antithyroid drugs for less than 3 months. PBMC-derived RNA was used for the TCR library. HTBI primers from iRepertoire and Arm-PCR of CDR3 regions yielded the TCR beta libraries. TCRdb passed the multiplex PCR reads through MiXCR, listing each CDR3 protein once. The sample yields hundreds of thousands of distinct CDR3 sequences, approximately 15% seen once. This sample also appeared in a second study, on T cells in Graves' hyperthyroidism and ophthalmopathy.

This material consisted of peripheral blood mononuclear cells (PBMCs), taken at new diagnosis, from a patient treated with antithyroid drugs. These receptors all stem from a woman aged 25 to 39 with Graves disease.

This clonotype was picked up many times. CDR3 loop: CTNVEKNIQYF. CDR3 nucleotide sequence: TGCACCAACGTTGAAAAAAACATTCAGTACTTC. The chain recombines TRBV20-1 with TRBJ2-4, with D uncertain. CDR1 and CDR2 (germline): DFQATT, SNEGSKA (reference sequence). This CDR3 spans 11 amino acids.

V usage is TRBV28 and J usage is TRBJ1-4, with D possibly TRBD1 on 5 matching bases. The germline V gene has CDR1 MDHEN and CDR2 SYDVKM. The CDR3 totals 15 residues. V gave up 3 bases and J gave up 0 bases, with 8 bases separating them. The CDR3 here is CASSFSGATNEKLFF. The CDR3 DNA is TGTGCCAGCAGTTTTTCGGGGGCAACTAATGAAAAACTGTTTTTT.

The chain uses TRBV18 and TRBJ2-5; D is perhaps TRBD2 (6 bases). The V gene lost 2 bases and the J gene lost 7 bases, with 17 bases spanning the gap. This CDR3 is 15 amino acids long. Germline values: CDR1 KGHSH, CDR2 LQKENI. The CDR3: CASSPTLASGGTQYF. CDR3 in DNA: TGTGCCAGCTCACCAACCCTAGCGAGCGGCGGGACCCAGTACTTC.